Below are 15 T cell receptor beta chains sequenced from a single sample in a study of a mutant IDH1 vaccine in newly diagnosed glioma. Profiling relied on immunoSEQ multiplex PCR, and the TCRdb table lists in-frame clones only, not all of them. The sample holds around 30,000 clones; over 60% are singletons and the top ten take roughly 9%. Time point in this sample: baseline, week 1 (first vaccination visit). Treatment denoted: pre-vaccination baseline after standard-of-care therapy. The sample here was peripheral blood mononuclear cells (PBMCs), taken from a glioma patient treated with radiotherapy, temozolomide or both. These receptors originate from a man aged 50 to 59 with glioma. Some clones in this sample may be carry-over from other donors' samples.

The chain uses TRBV19 and TRBJ2-7, with TRBD2 matching over 10 bases. The V gene end was trimmed by 10 bases and the J gene end by 1 base; junction bases not matched to a gene: 4. The V gene's germline CDR1 is LNHDA and CDR2 SQIVND (reference sequence). The CDR3 length is 13 residues. The CDR3, as DNA: TGTGCCACCCGACTAGCGGGTTCCTACGAGCAGTACTTC. Its translation is CATRLAGSYEQYF.

DNA for the CDR3: TGTGCCAGCAGCCAAGGCCCGGGGGGGTGGTCGGAGCAGTACTTC. This sequence encodes CASSQGPGGWSEQYF. The chain couples TRBV4-2 to TRBJ2-7; 8 nucleotides match TRBD2. V shed 1 base, J shed 7 bases, and the junction held 9 bases outside the gene matches. CDR1 is LGHNA, CDR2 YNFKEQ, per germline. This CDR3 contains 15 residues.

The chain combines TRBV4-3 with TRBJ1-2, with D unresolved. Germline V gene data show CDR1 as LGHNA and CDR2 as YSLEER. Trimming removed 0 bases from V and 4 bases from J, with 12 bases in between. The CDR3 totals 15 residues. The CDR3 DNA is TGCGCCAGCAGCCAAGATAGGGCGGGAAGCTATGGCTACACCTTC. Translating it yields CASSQDRAGSYGYTF.

The chain employs TRBV4-1 and TRBJ2-1, with 8 bases fitting TRBD2. The V gene end was trimmed by 4 bases and the J gene end by 8 bases; junction bases not matched to a gene: 4. The V gene's germline CDR1 is MGHRA and CDR2 YSYEKL. This CDR3 spans 13 amino acids. CDR3 sequence (DNA): TGCGCCAGCAGCCGCCCGACTAGCGATGAGCAGTTCTTC. Protein: CASSRPTSDEQFF.

The rearrangement joins TRBV15 to TRBJ1-5; the D is unclear. The CDR3 has 13 residues. Germline V gene lookup returns CDR1 LNHNV and CDR2 YYDKDF (reference sequence). Between the trimmed V and J ends, which lost 0 bases and 5 bases, there was a span of 5 bases. CDR3 protein: CATSRDRDQPQHF. CDR3 nucleotide sequence: TGTGCCACCAGCAGAGACCGCGATCAGCCCCAGCATTTT.

This clone showed up just once. The genes are TRBV6-1 and TRBJ1-3, with a weak D call TRBD1 (6 bases). V was cut by 3 bases and J by 4 bases, with 10 bases left in between. This CDR3 region has 14 residues. Per germline, CDR1 MNHNS and CDR2 SASEGT. CDR3 DNA sequence: TGTGCCAGCAGTGAGGGGGCAGGAGGAAACACCATATATTTT. Residues: CASSEGAGGNTIYF.

The V and J genes are TRBV10-3 and TRBJ2-7; possibly TRBD2 for D (6 bases). The CDR3 loop spans 16 amino acids. The V gene lost 4 bases and the J gene lost 0 bases, with 16 bases spanning the gap. Per germline, CDR1 ENHRY and CDR2 SYGVKD. The CDR3 sequence: CAISGVSRGSSYEQYF. The CDR3 nucleotides are TGTGCCATCAGTGGAGTCAGCCGGGGGAGCTCCTACGAGCAGTACTTC.

This clone came up a few times. The V call is TRBV2, the J call TRBJ2-7; D unclear. CDR1 SNHLY and CDR2 FYNNEI come from the germline V gene. CDR3 size: 16 residues. With 3 bases removed from V and 0 bases from J, the gap between germline ends came to 15 bases. CDR3 nucleotide sequence: TGTGCCAGCAGTGAGACAACTGCCCAGAGCTCCTACGAGCAGTACTTC. Amino acid sequence: CASSETTAQSSYEQYF.

The rearrangement links TRBV7-7 to TRBJ2-5, with TRBD1 identical over 8 bases. The germline CDR1 and CDR2 sequences are SSHAT and FNYEAQ (reference sequence). V was pared by 5 bases and J by 5 bases, with 4 bases of the junction left unmatched. The CDR3 runs 13 residues. The CDR3 DNA sequence: TGTGCCAGCAGCGGACAGGGCGGGGAGACCCAGTACTTC. Encoded protein: CASSGQGGETQYF.

Notes on this clone: The germline gene is not matched at one end of the junction; a read error may be the cause. This rearrangement joins TRBV7-2 to TRBJ1-5; D is unresolved. This CDR3 is built from 15 residues. Looked up from germline, CDR1 is SGHTA and CDR2 is FQGNSA. The CDR3 DNA follows: TGTGCCAGCAGCTTAGGACCGAGAAGCACTCAGCCCCAGCATTTT. Translated, it gives CASSLGPRSTQPQHF.

The CDR3 loop reads CASSLARDLSYEQYF. The CDR3 DNA follows: TGTGCCAGCAGCTTGGCCAGGGACCTTTCCTACGAGCAGTACTTC. V usage is TRBV5-5 and J usage is TRBJ2-7; D possibly matches TRBD1 or TRBD2 (5 bases each). Germline V gives CDR1 SGHKS, CDR2 YYEKEE (reference sequence). The V end lost 0 bases, the J end lost 1 base, and 11 bases lay between the germline ends. CDR3 length: 15 amino acids.

The chain recombines TRBV9 with TRBJ1-4, with 9 bases aligning to TRBD1. V was pared by 4 bases and J by 4 bases, with 5 bases of the junction left unmatched. CDR3 size: 15 residues. The germline V gene encodes CDR1 SGDLS and CDR2 YYNGEE. The CDR3 region is CASSNPGQGNEKLFF. The CDR3 nucleotides read TGTGCCAGCAGCAATCCGGGACAGGGTAATGAAAAACTGTTTTTT. Variable domain in full (rest from reference TRBV9 and TRBJ1-4): DSGVTQTPKHLITATGQRVTLRCSPRSGDLSVYWYQQSLDQGLQFLIQYYNGEERAKGNILERFSAQQFPDLHSELNLSSLELGDSALYFCASSNPGQGNEKLFFGSGTQLSVL.

The rearrangement joins TRBV19 to TRBJ2-7, with 8 positions matching TRBD2. V trimming: 5 bases; J trimming: 7 bases; junction bases outside the gene matches: 13. Per the germline V gene, CDR1 is LNHDA and CDR2 is SQIVND (reference sequence). The CDR3 runs to 15 residues. The CDR3 region has the DNA TGTGCCAGTAGTGGCACAGCGGGAGCGTTTGGGGAGCAGTACTTC. Translating it yields CASSGTAGAFGEQYF. The whole variable domain, filled in from reference TRBV19 and TRBJ2-7, reads DGGITQSPKYLFRKEGQNVTLSCEQNLNHDAMYWYRQDPGQGLRLIYYSQIVNDFQKGDIAEGYSVSREKKESFPLTVTSAQKNPTAFYLCASSGTAGAFGEQYFGPGTRLTVT.

The CDR3 is CASSPPTSLNTGELFF. The CDR3 DNA is TGTGCCAGCAGCCCGCCGACTAGCTTGAACACCGGGGAGCTGTTTTTT. This sequence joins TRBV7-9 and TRBJ2-2; 7 nucleotides line up with TRBD2. Germline V CDR1 and CDR2: SEHNR, FQNEAQ (reference sequence). This CDR3 region has 16 residues. V was pared by 5 bases and J by 1 base, with 7 bases of the junction left unmatched.

J is TRBJ2-3 and V is TRBV7-2; a possible D gene is TRBD2 (6 bases). Germline V gives CDR1 SGHTA, CDR2 FQGNSA. The CDR3 totals 14 residues. V was pared by 5 bases and J by 4 bases, with 13 bases between. The CDR3 DNA follows: TGTGCCAGCAGCCTTGGAGGGGTTCCAGATACGCAGTATTTT. Encoded protein: CASSLGGVPDTQYF.